A single sample is the source of the 26 T cell receptor beta chains below, sequenced in a study of blood T cell repertoires in COVID-19. Profiled with immunoSEQ multiplex PCR; TCRdb holds only in-frame clones, not every one. The table shows 120,000 to 150,000 clones, with approximately 90% occurring only once. The source material was peripheral blood. These receptors all come from a middle-aged woman with acute or convalescent COVID-19.

This CDR3 is CARSSFPRTVKDTDTQYF. The CDR3 nucleotides read TGTGCCAGAAGCTCCTTCCCCAGGACAGTGAAAGACACAGATACGCAGTATTTT. The V and J genes are TRBV5-3 and TRBJ2-3; D may be TRBD1 (6 bases). TRBV5-3 is an ORF, with its function uncertain. The CDR3 covers 18 residues. The V and J ends lost 3 bases and 2 bases respectively, with 22 bases between them.

This clone was observed a handful of times. The chain couples TRBV18 to TRBJ1-1; 11 bases map to TRBD1. Unmatched junction bases numbered 5, after V lost 2 bases and J lost 0 bases. The CDR3 consists of 17 residues. Germline CDR1 reads KGHSH; CDR2 reads LQKENI. This chain's CDR3 is CASSPGQGASMNTEAFF. CDR3 nucleotide sequence: TGTGCCAGCTCACCAGGACAGGGGGCCTCTATGAACACTGAAGCTTTCTTT.

This clone was observed once. The rearrangement joins TRBV5-5 to TRBJ1-3, with TRBD1 as a possible D gene (5 bases). The length of the CDR3 is 17 residues. CDR1 SGHKS and CDR2 YYEKEE come from the germline V gene (reference sequence). V gave up 4 bases and J gave up 0 bases, with 17 bases separating them. CDR3 bases: TGTGCCAGCAGCCACCACAGGTCAGCGGGCTCTGGAAACACCATATATTTT. Protein product: CASSHHRSAGSGNTIYF.

The rearrangement uses TRBV4-3 and TRBJ1-6; D unresolved. CDR1 is LGHNA and CDR2 is YSLEER in the germline V gene. Between the trimmed V and J ends, which lost 0 bases and 8 bases, there was a span of 8 bases. The CDR3 totals 14 residues. The CDR3 DNA follows: TGCGCCAGCAGCCAAGATCATCACTATTCACCCCTCCACTTT. The encoded protein is CASSQDHHYSPLHF.

The genes are TRBV30 and TRBJ1-1; no definite D call. The CDR3 spans 13 residues. CDR1 GTSNPN and CDR2 SVGIG come from the germline V gene (reference sequence). The V end lost 0 bases, the J end lost 4 bases, and 9 bases lay between the germline ends. The CDR3 sequence: CAWSVDGSTEAFF. The CDR3 DNA is TGTGCCTGGAGTGTAGATGGTAGCACTGAAGCTTTCTTT.

Only one count was recorded for this clone. The rearrangement uses TRBV7-2 and TRBJ1-2; 9 bases map to TRBD1. The CDR3 is 14 residues long. Looked up from germline, CDR1 is SGHTA and CDR2 is FQGNSA. With V trimmed by 4 bases and J by 4 bases, 4 bases remained unmatched. The CDR3 bases are TGTGCCAGCAGCTCACAGGGGGCTTTCTATGGCTACACCTTC. Translating gives CASSSQGAFYGYTF.

This sequence joins TRBV1 and TRBJ2-5; TRBD1 was called by the table and not checked on the DNA. TRBV1 is a known pseudogene. The CDR3 spans 17 residues. CDR3 protein: CTSSQGPAYRAGETQYF. Here the CDR3 DNA reads TGCACCAGCAGCCAAGGGCCGGCCTACAGGGCGGGAGAGACCCAGTACTTC.

The genes are TRBV7-9 and TRBJ1-3; D is perhaps TRBD1 (5 bases). CDR3 size: 15 residues. The germline V and J ends were trimmed by 3 bases and 4 bases, with 13 bases remaining between them. The germline CDR1 and CDR2 sequences are SEHNR and FQNEAQ (reference sequence). This chain's CDR3 is CASSLGGLYGNTIYF. The CDR3 coding sequence is TGTGCCAGCAGCTTGGGGGGACTTTACGGAAACACCATATATTTT.

This clone was seen only a few times. The CDR3 reads CASSGRQGANGYTF. The CDR3 DNA reads as TGTGCCAGCAGCGGACGACAGGGGGCGAATGGCTACACCTTC. The V and J genes are TRBV9 and TRBJ1-2, with 10 nucleotides matching TRBD1. Germline loops: CDR1 SGDLS, CDR2 YYNGEE. The CDR3 contains 14 residues. The junction had 5 bases not matched to a gene; V was cut back by 3 bases and J by 6 bases.

This clone was counted a single time. The rearrangement uses TRBV7-2 and TRBJ1-2, with TRBD1 identical over 11 bases. The V and J ends lost 5 bases and 5 bases, in that order; junction bases with no gene match: 10. Looked up from germline, CDR1 is SGHTA and CDR2 is FQGNSA. The CDR3 covers 16 residues. The CDR3, as DNA: TGTGCCAGCAGCGCTACCGGGACAGGGGGTGGGTATGGCTACACCTTC. It yields the protein CASSATGTGGGYGYTF.

This chain links TRBV6-5 with TRBJ2-7, with D possibly being TRBD1 (5 bases). V was trimmed by 6 bases and J by 2 bases, leaving 14 bases between them. The CDR3 consists of 14 residues. Germline CDR1 and CDR2: MNHEY and SVGAGI. In nucleotides, the CDR3 is TGTGCCAGCAGCCTGGACATGAAAGCCTACGAGCAGTACTTC. This encodes CASSLDMKAYEQYF.

This clone is a singleton in its sample. V and J are TRBV24-1 and TRBJ2-3; tentative D call: TRBD1 (6 bases). CDR1 KGHDR and CDR2 SFDVKD come from the germline V gene. The CDR3 is made up of 16 amino acids. With 4 bases removed from V and 4 bases from J, the gap between germline ends came to 17 bases. DNA of the CDR3: TGTGCCACCAGTGAGTTACAGGGTAAAGGGTCAGATACGCAGTATTTT. The encoded protein is CATSELQGKGSDTQYF.

The rearrangement joins TRBV19 to TRBJ1-2, with TRBD1 identical over 7 bases. Germline V lookup: CDR1 LNHDA, CDR2 SQIVND (reference sequence). The CDR3 is 16 amino acids. V was pared by 3 bases and J by 2 bases, with 9 bases of the junction left unmatched. CDR3 loop: CASSMARGARNYGYTF. CDR3 DNA: TGTGCCAGTAGTATGGCCAGGGGGGCTAGAAACTATGGCTACACCTTC.

The V call is TRBV28, the J call TRBJ2-2; D uncertain. CDR1 and CDR2 from the germline V gene are MDHEN and SYDVKM. The ends were cut back, 6 bases at V and 7 bases at J, with 6 bases in the middle. The CDR3 spans 11 residues. The CDR3 loop is CASRLNGELFF. DNA of the CDR3: TGTGCCAGCAGACTTAACGGGGAGCTGTTTTTT.

This sequence joins TRBV20-1 and TRBJ1-5; D uncertain. Germline CDR1 and CDR2: DFQATT and SNEGSKA (reference sequence). V dropped 3 bases and J dropped 0 bases, with 9 bases sitting between them. This CDR3 region has 14 residues. The CDR3: CSASGTHSNQPQHF. CDR3 nucleotides: TGCAGTGCTAGTGGCACTCATAGCAATCAGCCCCAGCATTTT.

This clone showed up just once. This sequence joins TRBV10-3 and TRBJ2-1; 14 bases line up with TRBD2. This CDR3 is built from 19 residues. Per the germline V gene, CDR1 is ENHRY and CDR2 is SYGVKD. V lost 0 bases and J lost 7; bases outside the gene matches: 11. In DNA form, the CDR3 reads TGTGCCATCAGTGAGTCCTTCACGACGACTAGCGGGAGGGGAAATGAGCAGTTCTTC. Protein product: CAISESFTTTSGRGNEQFF.

The chain recombines TRBV6-5 with TRBJ2-2; D perhaps matches TRBD2 (5 bases). The CDR3 loop spans 15 amino acids. V was cut by 6 bases and J by 0 bases, with 11 bases left in between. The germline V gene encodes CDR1 MNHEY and CDR2 SVGAGI. CDR3 loop: CASSSGISNTGELFF. The CDR3 region has the DNA TGTGCCAGCAGCTCCGGGATTTCGAACACCGGGGAGCTGTTTTTT.

The rearrangement links TRBV7-3 to TRBJ1-5; a weak D match, TRBD1 (6 bases). This CDR3 region has 14 residues. The V gene lost 9 bases and the J gene lost 4 bases, with 16 bases spanning the gap. The V gene's germline CDR1 is SGHTA and CDR2 FQGTGA. This CDR3 reads CARNRDNGNQPQHF. The CDR3 bases are TGTGCCAGAAACAGGGATAATGGAAATCAGCCCCAGCATTTT.

The J gene is TRBJ1-4, the V gene TRBV7-2, with TRBD1 as a possible D gene (6 bases). Germline CDR1 reads SGHTA; CDR2 reads FQGNSA. The CDR3 has 14 residues. Between the trimmed V and J ends, which lost 2 bases and 4 bases, there was a span of 8 bases. The CDR3 coding sequence is TGTGCCAGCAGCTTACCAGGGGTTAATGAAAAACTGTTTTTT. This codes for CASSLPGVNEKLFF.

V gene TRBV19 combines with J gene TRBJ1-2, with 7 bases lining up with TRBD1. V lost 6 bases, J lost 2 bases, and 9 bases stayed unmatched. Germline assignment: CDR1 LNHDA and CDR2 SQIVND (reference sequence). The length of the CDR3 is 15 residues. The CDR3 spells CASSLGTVENYGYTF. The CDR3 DNA is TGTGCCAGTAGCCTCGGGACAGTTGAGAACTATGGCTACACCTTC.

The chain carries TRBV4-3 and TRBJ1-2; 7 nucleotides agree with TRBD1. The J segment lost 5 bases and the V segment lost 4 bases, leaving 4 bases of the junction unmatched. The CDR3 length is 13 residues. CDR1 and CDR2 (germline): LGHNA, YSLEER. The chain's CDR3 is CASSLSTGYGYTF. CDR3 nucleotides: TGCGCCAGCAGCCTATCGACAGGGTATGGCTACACCTTC.

V and J are TRBV5-5 and TRBJ1-1; 10 bases are a match to TRBD1. Germline lookup yields CDR1 SGHKS and CDR2 YYEKEE (reference sequence). The CDR3 is made up of 19 amino acids. With V trimmed by 1 base and J by 0 bases, 12 bases remained unmatched. Here the CDR3 DNA reads TGTGCCAGCAGCTTGATTCCCGGACAGGGGGGAAGTTTGAACACTGAAGCTTTCTTT. Translating it yields CASSLIPGQGGSLNTEAFF.

This clone was found once. The V gene is TRBV12-3 or TRBV12-4, the J gene TRBJ1-2; D might be TRBD1 (6 bases). This CDR3 is built from 13 residues. Trimming took off 4 bases at V and 5 bases at J, with 11 bases between the two ends. The CDR3, as DNA: TGTGCCAGCAGTTGGACAGCGGGGTATGGCTACACCTTC. Translated: CASSWTAGYGYTF.

The chain uses TRBV14 and TRBJ2-7, with D perhaps matching TRBD2 (5 bases). The CDR3 runs 12 residues. Germline V gene lookup returns CDR1 SGHDN and CDR2 FVKESK. V lost 2 bases to trimming and J lost 7 bases, with 9 bases between them. The CDR3 sequence is CASSQFLAEQYF. The CDR3 bases are TGTGCCAGCAGCCAATTTCTAGCAGAGCAGTACTTC.

This clone was picked up one time. The chain recombines TRBV30 with TRBJ2-2, with TRBD2 as a possible D gene (7 bases). V was clipped by 1 base and J by 6 bases, with 9 bases between them. The CDR3 length is 13 residues. The V gene's germline CDR1 is GTSNPN and CDR2 SVGIG (reference sequence). DNA of the CDR3: TGTGCCTGGAGTGAGGGGGGGGCCGGGGAGCTGTTTTTT. Its translation is CAWSEGGAGELFF.

This clone was seen just once. This chain joins TRBV30 and TRBJ1-2; a possible D gene is TRBD1 (5 bases). The V end was cut by 3 bases, the J end by 7 bases, with 12 bases between. Germline CDR1 is GTSNPN and CDR2 is SVGIG (reference sequence). CDR3 size: 12 residues. The CDR3 sequence: CAWSPGIRGYTF. The CDR3 DNA follows: TGTGCCTGGAGCCCAGGGATCCGTGGCTACACCTTC.